This T cell receptor beta chain appears in the sequencing data of a study of blood T cell repertoires in COVID-19. For the study at large: The cDNA or gDNA used as material had been derived from T cells, B-cell-depleted T cells, or PBMCs.

Data came from immunoSEQ multiplex PCR; TCRdb stores just in-frame clones and leaves some out. Of 150,000 or so clones detected, 87% appear once; the ten largest clones hold over 4%. This CDR3 is built from 16 residues. J lost 0 bases, V lost 6 bases, and 10 bases had no gene match. CDR1 is ENHRY and CDR2 is SYGVKD in the germline V gene. Contact with a PCR-confirmed or clinician-diagnosed COVID-19 case occurred within 2 weeks of entry. The chain carries TRBV10-3 and TRBJ2-5; TRBD1 agrees at 7 bases. The sequenced material came from PBMCs or T cells enriched from blood (not recorded which). The receptor comes from a woman aged 35 to 49 who had been exposed to COVID-19. The CDR3 DNA follows: TGTGCCATCAGCGCCTGGGACAGAGAGTACCAAGAGACCCAGTACTTC. Its protein product is CAISAWDREYQETQYF.